This passage covers 7 T cell receptor beta chains from one sample sequenced in a study of Ad26.COV2.S vaccination and SARS-CoV-2 variants. The treatment was: some 20 received Ad26.COV2.S at low or high dose, single or two shots; several received placebo; per-sample allocation not given. The samples date from day 63 after the first vaccine or placebo injection. TCRdb's copy holds only in-frame clones and misses some; the assay was immunoSEQ multiplex PCR. The sample yields about 350,000 clones, more than 75% seen once. The starting material was peripheral blood, obtained in a trial of Ad26.COV2.S vaccine versus placebo. Source of these receptors: a person between 18 and 59 years old who received the Ad26.COV2.S COVID-19 vaccine or a placebo.

The rearrangement uses TRBV6-7 and TRBJ1-3, with 7 bases matching TRBD1. TRBV6-7 is flagged as an ORF with uncertain function. CDR3 length equals 12 residues. V shed 5 bases, J shed 9 bases, and the junction held 4 bases outside the gene matches. CDR3 bases: TGTGCCAGCAGTGAACAGGGGAGCACCATATATTTT. It yields the protein CASSEQGSTIYF.

The chain has TRBV6-2 or TRBV6-3 and TRBJ1-1; no definite D call. The V gene's germline CDR1 is MNHEY and CDR2 SVGEGT. The V and J ends lost 2 bases and 6 bases respectively, with 10 bases between them. The CDR3 spans 13 residues. The chain's CDR3 is CASSYGPHSEAFF. The CDR3 DNA follows: TGTGCCAGCAGTTACGGACCTCACTCTGAAGCTTTCTTT.

The chain links TRBV13 to TRBJ2-5; 10 bases map to TRBD1. Germline values: CDR1 PRHDT, CDR2 FYEKMQ (reference sequence). This CDR3 is built from 14 residues. J was trimmed by 3 bases and V by 5 bases; bases with no gene match: 3. As DNA, the CDR3 is TGTGCCAGCAGCCCCGGACAGGGGGAAGAGACCCAGTACTTC. This gives the protein CASSPGQGEETQYF.

The chain has TRBV5-8 and TRBJ2-1; 9 bases are a match to TRBD2. V lost 1 base, J lost 7 bases, and 6 bases stayed unmatched. Germline values: CDR1 SGHTS, CDR2 YDEGEE. This CDR3 region has 15 residues. The CDR3 DNA reads TGTGCCAGCAGCTTGACTAGCGGGCCGTTTAATGAGCAGTTCTTC. Protein product: CASSLTSGPFNEQFF. Filled out from reference TRBV5-8 and TRBJ2-1, the complete variable domain reads EAGVTQSPTHLIKTRGQQATLRCSPISGHTSVYWYQQALGLGLQFLLWYDEGEERNRGNFPPRFSGRQFPNYSSELNVNALELEDSALYLCASSLTSGPFNEQFFGPGTRLTVL.

The chain couples TRBV6-6 to TRBJ2-1; the D gene is possibly TRBD2 (6 bases). The germline V and J ends were trimmed by 1 base and 5 bases, with 9 bases remaining between them. Germline V gene lookup returns CDR1 MNHNY and CDR2 SVGAGI (reference sequence). This CDR3 is 14 amino acids long. The DNA for the CDR3 is TGTGCCAGCAGTTACTTAGCGGATCACAATGAGCAGTTCTTC. It specifies CASSYLADHNEQFF.

The chain links TRBV5-4 to TRBJ2-3; D is unresolved. The CDR3 consists of 11 residues. V lost 3 bases and J lost 2, with 1 base in between. CDR1 and CDR2 from the germline V gene are SGHNT and YYREEE (reference sequence). The CDR3 region is CASSSTDTQYF. In nucleotides, the CDR3 is TGTGCCAGCAGCTCCACAGATACGCAGTATTTT.

This chain connects TRBV5-1 to TRBJ2-7, with a weak D call TRBD1 (7 bases). V shed 3 bases and J shed 8 bases, with 24 bases lying between them. The CDR3 is 16 amino acids. Germline CDR1 SGHRS, CDR2 YFSETQ. CDR3 coding DNA: TGCGCCAGCAGCTCTTGGGCCGGCGGGACAGTCTCCCAGCAGTACTTC. Its protein product is CASSSWAGGTVSQQYF. The full variable domain, in which reference TRBV5-1 and TRBJ2-7 provide the parts outside the CDR3, is KAGVTQTPRYLIKTRGQQVTLSCSPISGHRSVSWYQQTPGQGLQFLFEYFSETQRNKGNFPGRFSGRQFSNSRSEMNVSTLELGDSALYLCASSSWAGGTVSQQYFGPGTRLTVT.